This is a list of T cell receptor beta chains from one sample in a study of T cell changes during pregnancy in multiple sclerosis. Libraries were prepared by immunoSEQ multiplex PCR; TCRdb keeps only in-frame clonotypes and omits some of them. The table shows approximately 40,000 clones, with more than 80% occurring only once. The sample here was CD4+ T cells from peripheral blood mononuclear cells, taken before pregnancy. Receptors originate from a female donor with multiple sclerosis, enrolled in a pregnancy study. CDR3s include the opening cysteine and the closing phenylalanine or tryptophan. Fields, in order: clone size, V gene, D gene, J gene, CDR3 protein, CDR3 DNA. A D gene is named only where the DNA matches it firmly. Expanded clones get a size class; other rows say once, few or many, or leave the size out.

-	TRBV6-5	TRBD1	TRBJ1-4	CASSYGQGEKLFF	TGTGCCAGCAGTTACGGACAGGGTGAAAAACTGTTTTTT
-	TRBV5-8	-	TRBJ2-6	CASSLSRSGANVLTF	TGTGCCAGCAGCTTGTCCCGCTCTGGGGCCAACGTCCTGACTTTC
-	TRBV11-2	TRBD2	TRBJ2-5	CASSSIAGAIQETQYF	TGTGCCAGCAGCTCTATAGCGGGGGCGATACAAGAGACCCAGTACTTC
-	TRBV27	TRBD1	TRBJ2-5	CASRRDSQETQYF	TGTGCCAGCAGGAGGGACAGTCAAGAGACCCAGTACTTC
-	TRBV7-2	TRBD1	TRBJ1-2	CASSERAGGMDTF	TGTGCCAGCAGCGAAAGGGCAGGGGGCATGGACACCTTC
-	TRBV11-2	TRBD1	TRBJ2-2	CAGQETGLAGELFF	TGTGCCGGCCAAGAGACAGGGCTAGCCGGGGAGCTGTTTTTT
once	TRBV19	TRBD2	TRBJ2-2	CASSPGTSTGELFF	TGTGCCAGTAGCCCCGGGACTAGCACCGGGGAGCTGTTTTTT
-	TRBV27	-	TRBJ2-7	CASSSDPYRSSYEQYF	TGTGCCAGCAGTTCCGACCCCTACCGGAGCTCCTACGAGCAGTACTTC
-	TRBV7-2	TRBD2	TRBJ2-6	CASSLAAAASGSRKGANVLTF	TGTGCCAGCAGCTTAGCAGCGGCGGCTAGCGGGAGTCGTAAGGGGGCCAACGTCCTGACTTTC
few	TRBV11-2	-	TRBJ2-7	CASSLNWASRVYEQYF	TGTGCCAGCAGCTTAAATTGGGCCTCGAGAGTCTACGAGCAGTACTTC
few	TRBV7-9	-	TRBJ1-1	CASSSPGQNTEAFF	TGTGCCAGCAGCTCGCCCGGACAGAACACTGAAGCTTTCTTT